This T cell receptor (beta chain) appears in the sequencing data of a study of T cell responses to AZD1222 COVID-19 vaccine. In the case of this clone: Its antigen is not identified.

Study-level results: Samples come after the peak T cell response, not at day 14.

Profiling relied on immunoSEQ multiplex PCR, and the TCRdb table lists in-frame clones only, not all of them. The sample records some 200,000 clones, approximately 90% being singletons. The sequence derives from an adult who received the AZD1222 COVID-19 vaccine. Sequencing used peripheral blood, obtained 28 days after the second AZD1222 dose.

For the CDR3, the DNA is TGTGCCAGCAGTTACGACAGGGGGAGCCGAAACTATGGCTACACCTTC. Translating it yields CASSYDRGSRNYGYTF. The V and J genes are TRBV6-2 or TRBV6-3 and TRBJ1-2, with 9 bases aligning to TRBD1. The CDR3 consists of 16 residues. Germline lookup yields CDR1 MNHEY and CDR2 SVGEGT. The J segment lost 2 bases and the V segment lost 2 bases, leaving 6 bases of the junction unmatched.